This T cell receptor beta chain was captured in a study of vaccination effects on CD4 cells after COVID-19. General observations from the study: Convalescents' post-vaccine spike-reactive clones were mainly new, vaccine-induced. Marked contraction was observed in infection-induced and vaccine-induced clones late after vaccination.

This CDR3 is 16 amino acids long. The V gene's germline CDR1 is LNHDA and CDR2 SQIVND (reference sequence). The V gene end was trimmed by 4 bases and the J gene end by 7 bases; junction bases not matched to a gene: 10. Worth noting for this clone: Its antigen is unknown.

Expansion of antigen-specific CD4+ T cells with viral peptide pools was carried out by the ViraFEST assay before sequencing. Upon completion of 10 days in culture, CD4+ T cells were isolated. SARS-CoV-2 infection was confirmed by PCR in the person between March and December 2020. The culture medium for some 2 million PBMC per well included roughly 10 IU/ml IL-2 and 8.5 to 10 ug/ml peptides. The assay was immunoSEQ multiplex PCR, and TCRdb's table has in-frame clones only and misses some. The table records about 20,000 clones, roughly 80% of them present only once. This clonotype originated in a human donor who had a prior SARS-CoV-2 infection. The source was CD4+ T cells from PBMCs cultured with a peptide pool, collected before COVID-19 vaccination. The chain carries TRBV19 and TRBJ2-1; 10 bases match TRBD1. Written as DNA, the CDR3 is TGTGCCAGTAGTACATACGGGACAGGGGTTCGAAATGAGCAGTTCTTC. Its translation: CASSTYGTGVRNEQFF.